A selection of T cell receptor beta chains follows, all from one sample in a study of cytomegalovirus exposure and HLA in healthy donors. Sequenced by immunoSEQ multiplex PCR; TCRdb stores in-frame clones only, minus some. The sample lists about 170,000 clones, under 80% seen once, with around 3% in the top ten. Sample: PBMCs. These TCRs come from a female donor in good health and CMV-seronegative. Each CDR3 is given without its conserved first and last residue. Each record gives: CDR3 protein, J gene, V gene, CDR3 length.

ASSPRTSGYEQY | TRBJ2-7 | TRBV7-3 | 12
ASSPFAGSGGFTDTQY | TRBJ2-3 | TRBV11-2 | 16
ASTQGNGKLF | TRBJ1-4 | TRBV6-6 | 10
ASSVELVGSYNEQF | TRBJ2-1 | TRBV9 | 14
ASSDSKELAGGHLRYNEQF | TRBJ2-1 | TRBV2 | 19
ASSLSPGSHEQY | TRBJ2-7 | TRBV5-6 | 12
ASSLGTWDEKLF | TRBJ1-4 | TRBV28 | 12
SVETSGYNEQF | TRBJ2-1 | TRBV29-1 | 11
ASREWQVVTQY | TRBJ2-5 | TRBV6-1 | 11
ASSTGLNEKLF | TRBJ1-4 | TRBV19 | 11
ASSFSRGSNYGYT | TRBJ1-2 | TRBV5-1 | 13
ASSHVTSQETQY | TRBJ2-5 | TRBV5-1 | 12
ASSIGDRNTEAF | TRBJ1-1 | TRBV19 | 12
ASSPQGANQPQH | TRBJ1-5 | TRBV18 | 12
AISPGQYSNQPQH | TRBJ1-5 | TRBV10-3 | 13
ASSLELSGGVETQY | TRBJ2-5 | TRBV7-9 | 14
AWSPATGVEQY | TRBJ2-7 | TRBV30 | 11
ASSLGLAGGATDTQY | TRBJ2-3 | TRBV5-4 | 15
ASSLGRGNGNQPQH | TRBJ1-5 | TRBV13 | 14
ASSERGHRNTEAF | TRBJ1-1 | TRBV2 | 13
ASSPGTFQETQY | TRBJ2-5 | TRBV5-4 | 12
ASTLDRGGTEAF | TRBJ1-1 | TRBV2 | 12
ASSVDSGEKLF | TRBJ1-4 | TRBV9 | 11
ASKKPGTANYGYT | TRBJ1-2 | TRBV6-6 | 13
ASSREGATINTEAF | TRBJ1-1 | TRBV9 | 14
ASSTTQGANEAF | TRBJ1-1 | TRBV7-9 | 12
ASSEYREGSNQPQH | TRBJ1-5 | TRBV10-2 | 14
ASSRGVGGRHYEQY | TRBJ2-7 | TRBV11-3 | 14
ASSLGTAMSTDTQY | TRBJ2-3 | TRBV5-5 | 14